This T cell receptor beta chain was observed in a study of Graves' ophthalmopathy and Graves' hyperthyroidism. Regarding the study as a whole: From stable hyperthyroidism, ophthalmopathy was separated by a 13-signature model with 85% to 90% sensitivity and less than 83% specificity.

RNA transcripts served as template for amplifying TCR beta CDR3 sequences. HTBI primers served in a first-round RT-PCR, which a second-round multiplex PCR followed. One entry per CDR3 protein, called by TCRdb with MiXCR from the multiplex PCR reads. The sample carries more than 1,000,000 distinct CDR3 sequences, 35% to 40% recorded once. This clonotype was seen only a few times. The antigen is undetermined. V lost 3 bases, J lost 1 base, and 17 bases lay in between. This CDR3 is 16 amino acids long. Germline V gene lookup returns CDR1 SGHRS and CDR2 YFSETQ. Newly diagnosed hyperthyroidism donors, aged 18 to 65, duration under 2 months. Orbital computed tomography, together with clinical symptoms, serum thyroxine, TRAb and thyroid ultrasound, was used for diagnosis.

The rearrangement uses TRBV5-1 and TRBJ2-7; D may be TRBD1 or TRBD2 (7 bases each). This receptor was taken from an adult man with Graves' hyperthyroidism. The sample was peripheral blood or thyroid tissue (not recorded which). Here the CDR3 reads CASSSGGQAGSYEQYF. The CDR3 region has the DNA TGCGCCAGCAGCTCGGGAGGACAGGCGGGATCCTACGAGCAGTACTTC.